Listed below are T cell receptor beta chains from one sample, sequenced in a study of T-cell reconstitution after alpha-beta-depleted transplantation in children. TCRdb reprocessed the PCR reads via MiXCR and lists one record per CDR3 protein. Counted here are some 640,000 distinct CDR3 sequences, 15% to 20% occurring once; the ten biggest clones make up approximately 1.1%. The specimen was PBMCs from the stem cell graft donor, collected from the stem cell graft. The receptor source for this set is a human donor who donated a stem cell graft to a child with acute myeloid leukemia. CDR3s include the opening cysteine and the closing phenylalanine or tryptophan. The order of the fields is J gene, D gene, CDR3 length, V gene, clone size, CDR3 protein, CDR3 DNA. D genes are given only for firm matches. Size is omitted from some rows. Given values are once, few, many or a class for expanded clones.

TRBJ1-1 | NA | 16 | TRBV7-2 | NA | CASSLVWGRASTEAFF | TGTGCCAGCAGCTTAGTTTGGGGCAGGGCGAGCACTGAAGCTTTCTTT
TRBJ2-3 | NA | 16 | TRBV7-2 | NA | CASSSRRAGTKDTQYF | TGTGCCAGCAGCTCCCGGAGGGCGGGAACAAAAGATACGCAGTATTTT
TRBJ1-1 | NA | 15 | TRBV11-3 | few | CASSPRGRGHTEAFF | TGTGCCAGCAGCCCCCGTGGTCGGGGGCACACTGAAGCTTTCTTT
TRBJ2-2 | TRBD2 | 15 | TRBV20-1 | NA | CSARRRGGNTGELFF | TGCAGTGCTAGAAGGCGGGGGGGAAACACCGGGGAGCTGTTTTTT
TRBJ2-3 | NA | 13 | TRBV5-1 | NA | CASTLPSTDTQYF | TGCGCCAGCACCCTACCATCTACTGATACGCAGTATTTT
TRBJ1-2 | NA | 15 | TRBV14 | few | CASSQLPTGDYGYTF | TGTGCCAGCAGCCAACTTCCTACAGGCGACTATGGCTACACCTTC
TRBJ2-5 | TRBD2 | 14 | TRBV7-8 | few | CASSSTSGEETQYF | TGTGCCAGCAGCTCGACTAGCGGCGAAGAGACCCAGTACTTC
TRBJ2-2 | NA | 13 | TRBV13 | few | CASSLLFDGELFF | TGTGCCAGCAGCTTACTTTTCGACGGGGAGCTGTTTTTT
TRBJ1-1 | NA | 13 | TRBV28 | few | CASSPMVGTEAFF | TGTGCCAGCAGTCCGATGGTCGGTACTGAAGCTTTCTTT
TRBJ2-5 | NA | 15 | TRBV7-2 | many | CASSHSTEYQETQYF | TGTGCCAGCAGCCATTCCACAGAGTACCAAGAGACCCAGTACTTC